This TCR beta chain originates from a study of T cell changes during pregnancy in multiple sclerosis. Germline CDR1 is MNHEY and CDR2 is SVGAGI. The CDR3 length is 15 residues. V dropped 5 bases and J dropped 2; count of bases not matched to a gene: 2. Here immunoSEQ multiplex PCR was the method, and the copy in TCRdb shows in-frame clones only, minus some. Of 65,000 to 85,000 clones listed, 94% are singletons. V gene TRBV6-5 combines with J gene TRBJ2-1; 11 bases map to TRBD2. This TCR derives from a female donor with multiple sclerosis, enrolled in a pregnancy study. Sequenced material: CD4+ T cells from peripheral blood mononuclear cells, taken after pregnancy. CDR3 sequence: CASSKTSGAYNEQFF. As DNA, the CDR3 is TGTGCCAGCAGTAAGACTAGCGGGGCCTACAATGAGCAGTTCTTC.